These 32 T cell receptor beta chains share one sample of origin, sequenced in a study of blood T cell repertoires in COVID-19. Measured with immunoSEQ multiplex PCR; TCRdb has only the in-frame clones, and not every one. The sample shows about 130,000 clones, about four fifths of them seen only once. The sequenced sample was peripheral blood. The receptors stem from a woman aged 60-75 years with acute or convalescent COVID-19.

The rearrangement uses TRBV3-1 (or the pseudogene TRBV3-2) and TRBJ2-7; no clear D. This CDR3 is built from 16 residues. V gave up 4 bases and J gave up 0 bases, with 16 bases separating them. CDR1 and CDR2 from the germline V gene are LGHDT and YNNKEL (reference sequence). Written as DNA, the CDR3 is TGTGCCAGCAGCCTCCGGTCCCCCAAGAGCTCCTACGAGCAGTACTTC. This gives the protein CASSLRSPKSSYEQYF.

V usage is TRBV14 and J usage is TRBJ1-2, with a possible D match to TRBD1 (5 bases). V was cut by 4 bases and J by 1 base, with 7 bases left in between. Germline assignment: CDR1 SGHDN and CDR2 FVKESK. The CDR3 loop spans 13 amino acids. The CDR3 coding sequence is TGTGCCAGCAGCCCGGGGGTTAACTATGGCTACACCTTC. The encoded protein is CASSPGVNYGYTF.

The V and J genes are TRBV24-1 and TRBJ1-2; 7 bases fit TRBD1. The J segment lost 4 bases and the V segment lost 0 bases, leaving 7 bases of the junction unmatched. The CDR3 loop spans 16 amino acids. Looked up from germline, CDR1 is KGHDR and CDR2 is SFDVKD. This CDR3 is CATSDLKAGGFYGYTF. The CDR3 bases are TGTGCCACCAGTGATTTGAAGGCAGGGGGGTTCTATGGCTACACCTTC.

This clone occurred once. The chain has TRBV12-3 or TRBV12-4 and TRBJ1-1, with D unclear. There are 12 residues in the CDR3. V was shortened by 6 bases and J by 8 bases, with 13 bases between the two germline ends. The CDR3 DNA reads as TGTGCCAGCAGCCAAACAGCCTCGGAAGCTTTCTTT. Translated, it gives CASSQTASEAFF.

This rearrangement joins TRBV7-9 to TRBJ1-4; D unresolved. The V and J ends lost 5 bases and 6 bases respectively, with 13 bases between them. The CDR3 loop spans 14 amino acids. The germline V gene has CDR1 SEHNR and CDR2 FQNEAQ (reference sequence). DNA of the CDR3: TGTGCCAGCAGCAGGGTCGACGGGGATGAAAAACTGTTTTTT. Translation gives CASSRVDGDEKLFF.

The rearrangement joins TRBV5-1 to TRBJ1-2; TRBD1 aligns across 8 bases. Germline CDR1 SGHRS, CDR2 YFSETQ. The CDR3 spans 14 residues. V shed 2 bases, J shed 2 bases, and the junction held 2 bases outside the gene matches. The CDR3 sequence is CASSFGDRNYGYTF. The CDR3 DNA is TGCGCCAGCAGCTTTGGGGACAGGAACTATGGCTACACCTTC.

The chain employs TRBV19 and TRBJ2-3, with D uncertain. Trimming cost V 5 bases and J 0 bases, with 12 bases left between them. The germline V gene has CDR1 LNHDA and CDR2 SQIVND (reference sequence). The CDR3 covers 15 residues. The CDR3 DNA is TGTGCCAGTAGTCGTCTTGACTCTAGCACAGATACGCAGTATTTT. This codes for CASSRLDSSTDTQYF.

The chain has TRBV6-5 and TRBJ1-2; D unresolved. This CDR3 contains 12 residues. V shed 6 bases and J shed 8 bases, with 13 bases lying between them. Germline CDR1 MNHEY, CDR2 SVGAGI. The CDR3 DNA is TGTGCCAGCAGGGGAGGAGGGCCCGGCTACACCTTC. As protein: CASRGGGPGYTF.

The gene calls are TRBV21-1 and TRBJ2-7; TRBD1 was called by the table and not checked on the DNA. TRBV21-1 is an annotated pseudogene. The length of the CDR3 is 14 residues. This chain's CDR3 is CASSNHRYTYEQYV. The CDR3 nucleotides read TGTGCCAGCAGCAATCACCGTTACACCTACGAGCAGTACGTC.

V gene TRBV19 combines with J gene TRBJ2-7; 9 nucleotides align to TRBD1. Per germline, CDR1 LNHDA and CDR2 SQIVND (reference sequence). This CDR3 is built from 15 residues. V was pared by 3 bases and J by 1 base, with 4 bases of the junction left unmatched. The CDR3 region has the DNA TGTGCCAGTAGTATCGGACAGGGGAATTCCTACGAGCAGTACTTC. This sequence encodes CASSIGQGNSYEQYF.

This clone was counted between two and nine times. This rearrangement joins TRBV4-2 to TRBJ2-5, with TRBD2 matching over 10 bases. V lost 3 bases and J lost 4; bases outside the gene matches: 8. The CDR3 covers 16 residues. Germline V gene lookup returns CDR1 LGHNA and CDR2 YNFKEQ. DNA of the CDR3: TGTGCCAGCAGCCAGGGGAGTAGCGGGGGGCGAGAGACCCAGTACTTC. As protein: CASSQGSSGGRETQYF.

This chain uses TRBV7-2 with TRBJ1-4; TRBD1 matches at 7 bases. Germline loops: CDR1 SGHTA, CDR2 FQGNSA. Losses at the gene ends were 3 bases for V and 5 bases for J; bases not matched to a gene: 9. CDR3 length: 16 amino acids. CDR3 amino acids: CASSFSRTGMNEKLFF. DNA of the CDR3: TGTGCCAGCAGCTTCTCCCGGACAGGCATGAATGAAAAACTGTTTTTT.

The genes are TRBV24-1 and TRBJ1-6, with D uncertain. V lost 9 bases and J 7 bases, leaving 15 bases between the germline ends. The CDR3 has 14 residues. Germline CDR1 reads KGHDR; CDR2 reads SFDVKD. CDR3: CATSPAGINSPLHF. The CDR3, as DNA: TGTGCCACCTCCCCCGCCGGGATAAATTCACCCCTCCACTTT.

This chain uses TRBV14 with TRBJ1-2; 7 positions agree with TRBD1. With V trimmed by 4 bases and J by 6 bases, 5 bases remained unmatched. CDR3 length: 13 residues. Germline V gives CDR1 SGHDN, CDR2 FVKESK. The CDR3 reads CASSPRTGHGYTF. CDR3 in DNA: TGTGCCAGCAGCCCTCGGACAGGTCATGGCTACACCTTC.

The CDR3 DNA follows: TGTGCCAGCAGGGTCGGGACAGGGGGCGGATCGTCCCTCCACTTT. As protein: CASRVGTGGGSSLHF. The V gene is TRBV2, the J gene TRBJ1-6; 12 bases map to TRBD1. The CDR3 length is 15 residues. Trimming cost V 6 bases and J 14 bases; bases outside gene matches: 11. From germline, CDR1 is SNHLY and CDR2 FYNNEI.

The chain couples TRBV30 to TRBJ1-5; 9 nucleotides match TRBD1. CDR3 length equals 12 residues. The V gene's germline CDR1 is GTSNPN and CDR2 SVGIG (reference sequence). The CDR3 DNA sequence: TGTGCGTGGGACAGGGTTAATCAGCCCCAGCATTTT. Translated: CAWDRVNQPQHF. The full variable domain, with the rest looked up from reference TRBV30 and TRBJ1-5, is SQTIHQWPATLVQPVGSPLSLECTVEGTSNPNLYWYRQAAGRGLQLLFYSVGIGQISSEVPQNLSASRPQDRQFILSSKKLLLSDSGFYLCAWDRVNQPQHFGDGTRLSIL.

The chain has TRBV5-6 and TRBJ2-7, with 8 bases aligning to TRBD1. The junction had 4 bases not matched to a gene; V was cut back by 0 bases and J by 2 bases. This CDR3 has 15 amino acids. Germline V gene sequence: CDR1 SGHDT, CDR2 YYEEEE. The CDR3: CASSLGQGQAYEQYF. The DNA for the CDR3 is TGTGCCAGCAGCTTGGGACAGGGGCAAGCCTACGAGCAGTACTTC.

This chain joins TRBV7-9 and TRBJ2-5; TRBD2 might be the D (6 bases). CDR3 length: 13 amino acids. Trimming removed 7 bases from V and 3 bases from J, with 12 bases in between. Germline CDR1 SEHNR, CDR2 FQNEAQ (reference sequence). CDR3 sequence reads: CASTRSGEETQYF. The DNA for the CDR3 is TGTGCCAGCACCAGGTCGGGGGAAGAGACCCAGTACTTC.

The chain uses TRBV5-5 and TRBJ1-1; TRBD1 matches 7 bases. V dropped 1 base and J dropped 7; count of bases not matched to a gene: 13. The CDR3 extends over 16 amino acids. Germline values: CDR1 SGHKS, CDR2 YYEKEE (reference sequence). CDR3 region: CASSLRGRTGTVEAFF. The DNA of the CDR3 is TGTGCCAGCAGCTTGAGGGGTCGAACAGGGACAGTTGAAGCTTTCTTT.

The chain carries TRBV19 and TRBJ1-2; the D is unclear. The CDR3 length is 15 residues. The germline gives CDR1 LNHDA, CDR2 SQIVND (reference sequence). Deletions cut 7 bases from V and 6 bases from J, with 21 bases between. CDR3 protein: CASTPAARSTDGYTF. The DNA of the CDR3 is TGTGCCAGTACCCCCGCGGCGAGAAGTACGGATGGCTACACCTTC.

CDR3 protein: CASSPTGLSAEAFF. The CDR3 DNA reads as TGTGCCAGCAGCCCGACAGGCCTCAGCGCTGAAGCTTTCTTT. The genes are TRBV6-5 and TRBJ1-1; maybe TRBD1 (6 bases). The CDR3 loop spans 14 amino acids. Germline V gene sequence: CDR1 MNHEY, CDR2 SVGAGI. The germline V and J ends were trimmed by 6 bases and 6 bases, with 17 bases remaining between them.

A single count supports this clone. The chain couples TRBV9 to TRBJ2-3; D ambiguous. Germline-derived CDR1 and CDR2 are SGDLS and YYNGEE. Trimming left V 6 bases short and J 0 bases short, with 11 bases between. The CDR3 spans 14 residues. CDR3 residues: CASKRVPSTDTQYF. CDR3 DNA sequence: TGTGCCAGCAAAAGAGTTCCTAGCACAGATACGCAGTATTTT. The complete variable domain, with remaining parts taken from reference TRBV9 and TRBJ2-3, reads DSGVTQTPKHLITATGQRVTLRCSPRSGDLSVYWYQQSLDQGLQFLIQYYNGEERAKGNILERFSAQQFPDLHSELNLSSLELGDSALYFCASKRVPSTDTQYFGPGTRLTVL.

This chain joins TRBV4-1 and TRBJ1-6, with D possibly TRBD1 on 6 matching bases. V gave up 6 bases and J gave up 6 bases, with 18 bases separating them. CDR1 is MGHRA, CDR2 YSYEKL, per germline. The CDR3 has 16 amino acids. This CDR3 is CASSPTEGDGNSPLHF. Here the CDR3 DNA reads TGCGCCAGCAGTCCAACCGAGGGGGACGGTAATTCACCCCTCCACTTT.

V usage is TRBV29-1 and J usage is TRBJ2-3; no clear D gene. This CDR3 has 14 residues. V shed 6 bases and J shed 0 bases, with 13 bases lying between them. The germline CDR1 and CDR2 sequences are SQVTM and ANQGSEA. The CDR3 DNA is TGCAGCGTAACCGGAGTGGCTAGCACAGATACGCAGTATTTT. Encoded protein: CSVTGVASTDTQYF.

Concerning this clone: The junction shows a germline mismatch at one end, possibly a read error. The chain uses TRBV6-5 and TRBJ1-2; 7 bases agree with TRBD1. The germline V gene has CDR1 MNHEY and CDR2 SVGAGI. The CDR3 loop spans 12 amino acids. In DNA form, the CDR3 reads TGTGCCAGCAGCTCCGACAGGGCTGGCCACACCTTC. Protein: CASSSDRAGHTF.

This sequence joins TRBV19 and TRBJ1-2; no clear D gene. Germline V gene data show CDR1 as LNHDA and CDR2 as SQIVND (reference sequence). This CDR3 is built from 14 residues. Between the trimmed V and J ends, which lost 0 bases and 4 bases, there was a span of 9 bases. CDR3 sequence (DNA): TGTGCCAGTAGTATAGATTGGGCCCGCTATGGCTACACCTTC. Amino acid sequence: CASSIDWARYGYTF.

The chain recombines TRBV19 with TRBJ1-1, with 7 bases matching TRBD1. Trimming at V came to 6 bases and at J to 5 bases, leaving 12 bases not matched to a gene. In germline, CDR1 is LNHDA, CDR2 SQIVND (reference sequence). The CDR3 length is 15 residues. The CDR3 reads CASSPSDRDGTEAFF. The CDR3 coding sequence is TGTGCCAGTAGCCCCTCCGACAGGGATGGGACTGAAGCTTTCTTT.

The chain is built from TRBV6-6 and TRBJ1-6; tentative D call: TRBD1 (6 bases). In germline, CDR1 is MNHNY, CDR2 SVGAGI (reference sequence). The CDR3 has 14 residues. The V end was cut by 8 bases, the J end by 5 bases, with 13 bases between. The CDR3: CASCEGTNNSPLHF. DNA for the CDR3: TGTGCCAGCTGCGAGGGGACAAATAATTCACCCCTCCACTTT.

The chain has TRBV27 and TRBJ1-6; 8 nucleotides agree with TRBD1. CDR1 is MNHEY and CDR2 is SMNVEV in the germline V gene (reference sequence). V lost 2 bases, J lost 7 bases, and 10 bases stayed unmatched. The CDR3 runs 17 residues. CDR3 residues: CASSLKAPGGPNSPLHF. CDR3 DNA: TGTGCCAGCAGTTTAAAAGCCCCAGGGGGCCCGAATTCACCCCTCCACTTT.

This chain joins TRBV9 and TRBJ2-1; TRBD2 agrees at 8 bases. The CDR3 runs to 14 residues. Trimming removed 0 bases from V and 7 bases from J; junction bases left unmatched: 3. Germline-derived CDR1 and CDR2 are SGDLS and YYNGEE. The CDR3 sequence: CASSVAAGANEQFF. The CDR3 DNA reads as TGTGCCAGCAGCGTAGCAGCGGGGGCTAATGAGCAGTTCTTC.

The chain uses TRBV2 and TRBJ1-5, with D possibly being TRBD1 (5 bases). The CDR3 has 14 amino acids. Germline lookup yields CDR1 SNHLY and CDR2 FYNNEI. Trimming stripped 4 bases from V and 6 bases from J, with 13 bases between. Here the CDR3 reads CASSGRGTGQPQHF. As DNA, the CDR3 is TGTGCCAGCAGTGGGCGGGGGACGGGTCAGCCCCAGCATTTT.

The chain carries TRBV5-6 and TRBJ2-1; TRBD2 matches at 12 bases. CDR1 and CDR2 (germline): SGHDT, YYEEEE. Trimming at V came to 4 bases and at J to 7 bases, leaving 6 bases not matched to a gene. The CDR3 sequence is 15 residues long. Here the CDR3 reads CASSPLAGGPNEQFF. CDR3 bases: TGTGCCAGCAGCCCCCTAGCGGGGGGGCCGAATGAGCAGTTCTTC.